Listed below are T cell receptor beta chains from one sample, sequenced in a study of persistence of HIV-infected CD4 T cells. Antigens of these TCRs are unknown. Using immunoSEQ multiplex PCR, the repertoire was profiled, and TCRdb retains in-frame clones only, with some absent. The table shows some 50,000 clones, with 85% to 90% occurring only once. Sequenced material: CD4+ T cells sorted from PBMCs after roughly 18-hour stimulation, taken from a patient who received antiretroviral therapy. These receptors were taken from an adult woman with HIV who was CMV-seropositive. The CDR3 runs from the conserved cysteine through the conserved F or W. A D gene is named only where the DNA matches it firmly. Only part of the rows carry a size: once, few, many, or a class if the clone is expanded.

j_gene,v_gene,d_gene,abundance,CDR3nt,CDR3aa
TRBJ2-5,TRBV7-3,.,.,TGTGCCAGCAGCCCACAGGCCCTACACCAAGAGACCCAGTACTTC,CASSPQALHQETQYF
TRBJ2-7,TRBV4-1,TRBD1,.,TGCGCCAGCAGCCAACTGCATGGGAAAACGACAGGGACCTACGAGCAGTACTTC,CASSQLHGKTTGTYEQYF
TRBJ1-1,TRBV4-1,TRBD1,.,TGCGCCAGCAGCCAGCACCAGACAGGGTTAAACACTGAAGCTTTCTTT,CASSQHQTGLNTEAFF
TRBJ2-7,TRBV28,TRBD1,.,TGTGCCAGCAGACAAGGACAGGGGCAGTACTTC,CASRQGQGQYF
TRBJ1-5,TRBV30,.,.,TGTGCCTGGAGTGCTGGGTCAGCTAGCAATCAGCCCCAGCATTTT,CAWSAGSASNQPQHF
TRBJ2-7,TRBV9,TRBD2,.,TGTGCCAGCAGTGCGACTAGCGGGACCTACGAGCAGTACTTC,CASSATSGTYEQYF
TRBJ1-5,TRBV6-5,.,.,TGTGCCAGCAGTTCCTCAAGGGGCCGAGGTCAGCCCCAGCATTTT,CASSSSRGRGQPQHF
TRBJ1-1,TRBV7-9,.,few,TGTGCCAGCAGATATACCGGGACATCAAACACTGAAGCTTTCTTT,CASRYTGTSNTEAFF
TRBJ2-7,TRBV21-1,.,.,TGTGCCAGCAGTTTCCCGCAGGGTGGCGACGAGCAGTACTTC,CASSFPQGGDEQYF
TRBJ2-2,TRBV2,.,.,TGTGCCAGCAGTGAGGGTGTCGAGTACACCGGGGAGCTGTTTTTT,CASSEGVEYTGELFF
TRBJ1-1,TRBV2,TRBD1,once,TGTGCCAGCAGCAGACAGGGGGCGCGGACTGAAGCTTTTTTT,CASSRQGARTEAFF
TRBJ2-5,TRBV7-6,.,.,TGTGCCAGCAGCCCCAACCAGATGGAGACCCAGTACTTC,CASSPNQMETQYF
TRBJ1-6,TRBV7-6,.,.,TGTGCCAGCAGCTTATGGAATTCACCCCTCCACTTT,CASSLWNSPLHF
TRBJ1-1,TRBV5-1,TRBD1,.,TGCGCCAGCAGCGGCGGGACAGAGGCGACTGAAGCTTTCTTT,CASSGGTEATEAFF
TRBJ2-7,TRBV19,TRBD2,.,TGTGCCAGTAGTGCCCTAGCGGGGGGGACCTACGAGCAGTACTTC,CASSALAGGTYEQYF
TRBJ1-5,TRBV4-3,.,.,TGCGCCAGCAGCCCCGGGGGCGGCAATCAGCCCCAGCATTTT,CASSPGGGNQPQHF
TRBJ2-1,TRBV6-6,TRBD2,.,TGTGCCAGCAGTTACAAGACGGGGGGGGGCCGCAATGAGCAGTTCTTC,CASSYKTGGGRNEQFF
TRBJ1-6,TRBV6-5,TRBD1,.,TGTGCCAGCAGTTACGGCAGGGGGAATTCACCCCTCCACTTT,CASSYGRGNSPLHF
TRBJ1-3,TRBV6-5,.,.,TGTGCCACCCGGGCGGGAAACACCATATATTTT,CATRAGNTIYF
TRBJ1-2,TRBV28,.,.,TGTGCCAGCAGTCCCCCCAAAACCTTC,CASSPPKTF
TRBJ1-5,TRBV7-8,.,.,TGTGCCAGCAGCTTAGACAGTTTAAATCAGCCCCAGCATTTT,CASSLDSLNQPQHF
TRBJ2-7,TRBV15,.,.,TGTGCCACCAGCAGAGAGGCGGGGGAGCAGTACTTC,CATSREAGEQYF
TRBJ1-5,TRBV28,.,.,TGTGCCAGCATAGGGTGGGGACAGCCCCAGCATTTT,CASIGWGQPQHF
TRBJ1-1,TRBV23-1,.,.,TGCGCCAGCAGTCAAGAGGGCCACACTGAAGCTTTCTTT,CASSQEGHTEAFF
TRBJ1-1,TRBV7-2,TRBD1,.,TGTGCCAGCAGCCTCCAGGGGGGGGATACTGAAGCTTTCTTT,CASSLQGGDTEAFF
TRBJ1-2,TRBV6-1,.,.,TGTGCCAGCAGTGAGAGGCAGTCCTATGGCTACACCTTC,CASSERQSYGYTF
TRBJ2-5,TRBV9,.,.,TGTGCCAGCAGCGTAGAGGGGGGCCAAGAGACCCAGTACTTC,CASSVEGGQETQYF
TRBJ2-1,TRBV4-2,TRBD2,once,TGTGCCAGCAGCCCTAGCGGGGGGGGCCAGTTCTTC,CASSPSGGGQFF
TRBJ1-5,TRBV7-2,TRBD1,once,TGTGCCAGCAGCTCTGGGGACAGGGTTAGCAATCAGCCCCAGCATTTT,CASSSGDRVSNQPQHF
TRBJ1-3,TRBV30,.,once,TGTGCCTGCGGTGGGGCAGGTGGTGGAAACACCATATATTTT,CACGGAGGGNTIYF
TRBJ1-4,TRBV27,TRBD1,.,TGTGCCAGCCACTTCGAGACAGGGGTAGAAAAACTGTTTTTT,CASHFETGVEKLFF
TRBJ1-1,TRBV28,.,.,TGTGCCAGCAGTCGGAGGACACACATGAACACTGAAGCTTTCTTT,CASSRRTHMNTEAFF
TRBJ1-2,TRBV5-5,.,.,TGTGCCAGCAGCGGCAGCAACTATGGCTACACCTTC,CASSGSNYGYTF
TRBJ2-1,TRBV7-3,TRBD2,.,TGTGCCAGCAGCCCGCGACTAGCGGGAGGGTACAATGAGCAGTTCTTC,CASSPRLAGGYNEQFF
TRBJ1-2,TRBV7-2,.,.,TGTGCCAGCAGCTTAGGAGTTGGCATCTATGGCTACACCTTC,CASSLGVGIYGYTF
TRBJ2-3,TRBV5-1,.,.,TGCGCCAGCAGCCCCAGCGGGCCGAGCACAGATACGCAGTATTTT,CASSPSGPSTDTQYF
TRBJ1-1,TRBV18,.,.,TGTGCCAGCTCACCCGACAGGCTGAACACTGAAGCTTTCTTT,CASSPDRLNTEAFF
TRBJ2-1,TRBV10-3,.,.,TGTGCCATCAGTGAACCCGAACGTATCCACAATGAGCAGTTCTTC,CAISEPERIHNEQFF
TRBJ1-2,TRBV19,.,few,TGTGCCAGTAGTGCCCAACAGGGAAACTATGGCTACACCTTC,CASSAQQGNYGYTF
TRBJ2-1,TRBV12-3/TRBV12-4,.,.,TGTGCCAGCAGGAGGGTCAATGAGCAGTTCTTC,CASRRVNEQFF
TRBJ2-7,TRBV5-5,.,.,TGTGCCAGCAGCCCCGGGACGGGCCCCCGCTTCGAGCAGTACTTC,CASSPGTGPRFEQYF
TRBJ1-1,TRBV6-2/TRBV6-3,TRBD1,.,TGTGCCAGCAGTTACACTCCGGGACAGGTTTTTCCTGAAGCTTTCTTT,CASSYTPGQVFPEAFF
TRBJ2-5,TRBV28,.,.,TGTGCCAGCAGTTCCAGTGCCAGGGGGGACCAAGAGACCCAGTACTTC,CASSSSARGDQETQYF
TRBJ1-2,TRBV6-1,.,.,TGTGCCAGCAGTGAAAGACAGACGGGAGGCTACACCTTC,CASSERQTGGYTF
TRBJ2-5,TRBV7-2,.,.,TGTGCCAGCAGCTTAGTGTCAGCGCAAGAGACCCAGTACTTC,CASSLVSAQETQYF
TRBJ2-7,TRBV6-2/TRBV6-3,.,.,TGTGCCAGCAGCACAGACTCCTCCTACGAGCAGTACTTC,CASSTDSSYEQYF
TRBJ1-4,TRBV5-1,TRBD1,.,TGCGCCAGCAGCCTGGACAAGGGGGGACAGGGAAATGAAAAACTGTTTTTT,CASSLDKGGQGNEKLFF
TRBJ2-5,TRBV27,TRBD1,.,TGTGCCAGCAGTTCGGGGACAGGGGGCGCTGAGACCCAGTACTTC,CASSSGTGGAETQYF
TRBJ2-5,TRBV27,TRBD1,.,TGTGCCAGCAGTTTATGGGGGGACAGGGGGGAGACCCAGTACTTC,CASSLWGDRGETQYF
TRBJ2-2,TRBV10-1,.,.,TGCGCCAGGACCCTTATAGGGGAGCTGTTTTTT,CARTLIGELFF
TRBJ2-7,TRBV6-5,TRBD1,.,TGTGCCAGCAGTTACGGGACAGGGGGCTACGAGCAGTACTTC,CASSYGTGGYEQYF
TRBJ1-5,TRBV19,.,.,TGTGCCAGTAGTGGCGGGGCTCAGCCCCAGCATTTT,CASSGGAQPQHF
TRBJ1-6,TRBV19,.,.,TGTGCCAGTAGTATCGAGGGGTATAATTCACCCCTCCACTTT,CASSIEGYNSPLHF
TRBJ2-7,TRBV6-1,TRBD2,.,TGTGCCAGCAGTGAATATATTACCGGGAGGGAGCAGTACTTC,CASSEYITGREQYF